Listed here are 13 T cell receptor beta chains from one sample, sequenced in a study of CD8 T cells in ankylosing spondylitis. TCRdb analysed the 5' RACE reads with MiXCR anew, one entry per CDR3 protein. Of approximately 350,000 distinct CDR3 sequences listed, 20% to 25% are singletons. The source material was blood, either unsorted or a sorted T cell fraction (not recorded which). The receptors shown here come from a male donor with ankylosing spondylitis or in good health (not recorded which).

This chain connects TRBV20-1 to TRBJ2-7; the D gene is possibly TRBD1 (6 bases). This CDR3 region has 13 residues. Germline values: CDR1 DFQATT, CDR2 SNEGSKA (reference sequence). The CDR3 protein is CSARTAISYEQYF. In DNA form, the CDR3 reads TGCAGCGCCCGGACAGCCATCTCCTACGAGCAGTACTTC.

There are a few counts of this clonotype. For the CDR3, the DNA is TGCGCCAGCAGCCAAGATCTTTCCCCTAGCGAGCTCACAGATACGCAGTATTTT. Protein: CASSQDLSPSELTDTQYF. The chain combines TRBV4-1 with TRBJ2-3; D might be TRBD2 (6 bases). Germline assignment: CDR1 MGHRA and CDR2 YSYEKL. The germline V and J ends were trimmed by 0 bases and 2 bases, with 18 bases remaining between them. This CDR3 is 18 amino acids long.

This clonotype was recorded once. The chain recombines TRBV3-1 with TRBJ2-3, with a possible D match to TRBD1 (6 bases). V was clipped by 0 bases and J by 0 bases, with 13 bases between them. Germline assignment: CDR1 LGHDT and CDR2 YNNKEL (reference sequence). This CDR3 spans 17 amino acids. This chain's CDR3 is CASSQDLRGWSTDTQYF. In DNA, the CDR3 is TGTGCCAGCAGCCAAGACCTCAGGGGCTGGAGCACAGATACGCAGTATTTT.

This clonotype has a handful of counts. The chain combines TRBV25-1 with TRBJ2-7, with 7 bases fitting TRBD2. Germline loops: CDR1 MGHDK, CDR2 SYGVNS. V lost 1 base, J lost 6 bases, and 3 bases stayed unmatched. This CDR3 region has 13 residues. Here the CDR3 reads CASSEFGGFEQYF. The DNA for the CDR3 is TGTGCCAGCAGTGAATTCGGGGGGTTCGAGCAGTACTTC.

The chain links TRBV7-8 to TRBJ1-2; D gene unclear. The V end lost 5 bases, the J end lost 7 bases, and 11 bases lay between the germline ends. This CDR3 comprises 12 residues. Germline V gene lookup returns CDR1 SGHVS and CDR2 FQNEAQ. CDR3 nucleotides: TGTGCCAGCAGCGAGGGAGCGGGTGGCTACACCTTC. It codes for CASSEGAGGYTF.

This clonotype was found many times. V and J are TRBV6-4 and TRBJ2-3; TRBD2 agrees at 8 bases. The germline V gene has CDR1 MRHNA and CDR2 SNTAGT. Trimming took 0 bases from V and 4 from J; bases not matched to a gene: 6. CDR3 length: 16 residues. DNA of the CDR3: TGTGCCAGCAGTGACTCATCGGGGGGGGGGCCAGATACGCAGTATTTT. Its translation: CASSDSSGGGPDTQYF.

This clonotype was seen only a few times. The chain joins TRBV4-1 to TRBJ1-1; D gene ambiguous. The CDR3 is 12 amino acids. Trimming shortened V by 0 bases and J by 7 bases, and 6 bases separated the two germline ends. Germline V gives CDR1 MGHRA, CDR2 YSYEKL. Written as DNA, the CDR3 is TGCGCCAGCAGCCAAGATATGCATGAAGCTTTCTTT. Its protein product is CASSQDMHEAFF.

The chain recombines TRBV7-9 with TRBJ2-7; no reliable D call. CDR1 and CDR2 (germline): SEHNR, FQNEAQ (reference sequence). This CDR3 contains 12 residues. Trimming pared 3 bases from V and 7 bases from J, leaving 10 bases between. In nucleotides, the CDR3 is TGTGCCAGCAGCTTGCCTGAAGAAGAGCAGTACTTC. It specifies CASSLPEEEQYF. Combining the CDR3 with reference TRBV7-9 and TRBJ2-7 gives the whole variable domain DTGVSQNPRHKITKRGQNVTFRCDPISEHNRLYWYRQTLGQGPEFLTYFQNEAQLEKSRLLSDRFSAERPKGSFSTLEIQRTEQGDSAMYLCASSLPEEEQYFGPGTRLTVT.

The rearrangement links TRBV6-1 to TRBJ2-7; D gene uncertain. V lost 11 bases and J 0 bases, leaving 17 bases between the germline ends. CDR3 length: 14 residues. The germline gives CDR1 MNHNS, CDR2 SASEGT. The CDR3 coding sequence is TGTGCCGCCCTTTATAACGCGGCCTCCTACGAGCAGTACTTC. Translating gives CAALYNAASYEQYF.

This rearrangement joins TRBV20-1 to TRBJ2-1; 8 bases align to TRBD2. Looked up from germline, CDR1 is DFQATT and CDR2 is SNEGSKA (reference sequence). V shed 3 bases, J shed 3 bases, and the junction held 16 bases outside the gene matches. This CDR3 contains 18 residues. The CDR3 protein is CSASGGAAWASNYNEQFF. The CDR3 DNA reads TGCAGTGCTAGCGGGGGGGCGGCTTGGGCTTCCAACTACAATGAGCAGTTCTTC.

The genes are TRBV11-2 and TRBJ2-3; D unresolved. The CDR3 is 13 amino acids. Trimming took off 8 bases at V and 4 bases at J, with 13 bases between the two ends. Germline lookup yields CDR1 SGHAT and CDR2 FQNNGV. The CDR3 nucleotides are TGTGCCAGCCCCCCCGACCTGCCAGATACGCAGTATTTT. Translating gives CASPPDLPDTQYF. The whole variable domain, remainder taken from reference TRBV11-2 and TRBJ2-3, is EAGVAQSPRYKIIEKRQSVAFWCNPISGHATLYWYQQILGQGPKLLIQFQNNGVVDDSQLPKDRFSAERLKGVDSTLKIQPAKLEDSAVYLCASPPDLPDTQYFGPGTRLTVL.

This clonotype was counted only a few times. The chain links TRBV20-1 to TRBJ2-3; TRBD2 agrees at 14 bases. The J segment lost 3 bases and the V segment lost 3 bases, leaving 11 bases of the junction unmatched. CDR3 length equals 18 residues. Germline lookup yields CDR1 DFQATT and CDR2 SNEGSKA (reference sequence). The CDR3 coding sequence is TGCAGTGCTAGCGGACTAGCGGGGGGCCCCGGGGAGACAGATACGCAGTATTTT. This codes for CSASGLAGGPGETDTQYF.

J is TRBJ2-2 and V is TRBV20-1; D gene ambiguous. In germline, CDR1 is DFQATT, CDR2 SNEGSKA (reference sequence). V lost 2 bases, J lost 0 bases, and 4 bases lay in between. This CDR3 spans 13 amino acids. The CDR3 DNA sequence: TGCAGTGCTAGATTTCCGAACACCGGGGAGCTGTTTTTT. Protein product: CSARFPNTGELFF.